This T cell receptor (beta chain) was recorded in a study of shared clonotypes between healthy human individuals. At the level of the study: Ranging from 18 to 49 in age, donors were two women and three men.

CDR3 length equals 14 residues. Germline CDR1 and CDR2: SQVTM and ANQGSEA. V lost 4 bases and J lost 6; bases outside the gene matches: 10. Template amounts of around 310 ng DNA, 25,000 to 35,000 T cell genomes, were employed in unsorted PBMC replicate PCRs. Method: immunoSEQ multiplex PCR; TCRdb's copy keeps in-frame clones and lacks some. Of some 510,000 clones listed, 70% to 80% were seen once; the top ten hold around 13%. This receptor was identified in a woman aged 40 to 50 in good health. Some clones in this sample may be carry-over from other donors' samples. The chain links TRBV29-1 to TRBJ2-7; TRBD1 aligns across 9 bases. Material for sequencing was PBMCs. Here the CDR3 reads CSVAARDREGEQYF. The CDR3 nucleotides read TGCAGCGTTGCCGCCCGGGACAGGGAGGGCGAGCAGTACTTC.